This entry features one T cell receptor (beta chain) sequence. Measured with immunoSEQ multiplex PCR; TCRdb has only the in-frame clones, and not every one. The data contain around 310,000 clones, 90% of them seen just once; the ten biggest clones take up about 1%. The sample is drawn from a study of blood T cell repertoires in COVID-19. V lost 6 bases to trimming and J lost 11 bases; unmatched junction nucleotides: 12. This CDR3 spans 13 amino acids. CDR1 is MNHEY and CDR2 is SVGEGT in the germline V gene. Material for sequencing was peripheral blood. The rearrangement uses TRBV6-2 or TRBV6-3 and TRBJ2-7; 8 positions match TRBD1. The TCR comes from a woman between 40 and 50 years old with COVID-19, enrolled during active disease. As DNA, the CDR3 is TGTGCCAGCAGCCAGGGGGCGATAAGGATGAAGTACTTC. Residues: CASSQGAIRMKYF.